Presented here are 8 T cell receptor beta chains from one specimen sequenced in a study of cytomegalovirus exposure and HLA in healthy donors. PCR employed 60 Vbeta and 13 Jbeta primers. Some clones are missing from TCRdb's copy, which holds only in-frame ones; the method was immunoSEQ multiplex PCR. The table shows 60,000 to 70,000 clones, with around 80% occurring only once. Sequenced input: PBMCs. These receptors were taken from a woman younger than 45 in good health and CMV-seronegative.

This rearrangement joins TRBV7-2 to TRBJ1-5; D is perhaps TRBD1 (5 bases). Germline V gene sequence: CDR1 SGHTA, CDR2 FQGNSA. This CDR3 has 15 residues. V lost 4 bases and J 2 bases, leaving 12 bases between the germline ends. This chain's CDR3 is CASSSGVMGNQPQHF. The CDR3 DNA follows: TGTGCCAGCAGCTCGGGGGTAATGGGCAATCAGCCCCAGCATTTT.

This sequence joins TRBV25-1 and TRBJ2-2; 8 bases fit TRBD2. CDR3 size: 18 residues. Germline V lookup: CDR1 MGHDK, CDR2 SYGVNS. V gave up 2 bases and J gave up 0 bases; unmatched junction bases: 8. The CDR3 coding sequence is TGTGCCAGCAGTGAACGCCGGGGGGGCCCCGCGAACACCGGGGAGCTGTTTTTT. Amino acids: CASSERRGGPANTGELFF.

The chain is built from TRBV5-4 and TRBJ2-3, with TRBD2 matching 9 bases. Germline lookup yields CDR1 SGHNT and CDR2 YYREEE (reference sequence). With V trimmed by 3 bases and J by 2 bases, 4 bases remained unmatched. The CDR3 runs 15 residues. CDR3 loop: CASSSGLAFTDTQYF. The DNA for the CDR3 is TGTGCCAGCAGCTCCGGACTAGCGTTCACAGATACGCAGTATTTT.

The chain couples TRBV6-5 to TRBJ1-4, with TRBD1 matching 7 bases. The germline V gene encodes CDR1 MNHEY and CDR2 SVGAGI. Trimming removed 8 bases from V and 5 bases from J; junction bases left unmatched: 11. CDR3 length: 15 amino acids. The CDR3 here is CASRSRGTWNEKLFF. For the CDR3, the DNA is TGTGCCAGCCGCTCCAGGGGGACATGGAATGAAAAACTGTTTTTT.

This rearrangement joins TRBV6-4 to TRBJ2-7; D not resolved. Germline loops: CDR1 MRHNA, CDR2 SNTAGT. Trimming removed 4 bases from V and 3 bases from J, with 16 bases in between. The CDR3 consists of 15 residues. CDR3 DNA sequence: TGTGCCAGCAGTGGTATCTGGGCAGGTCTCTACGAGCAGTACTTC. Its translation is CASSGIWAGLYEQYF.

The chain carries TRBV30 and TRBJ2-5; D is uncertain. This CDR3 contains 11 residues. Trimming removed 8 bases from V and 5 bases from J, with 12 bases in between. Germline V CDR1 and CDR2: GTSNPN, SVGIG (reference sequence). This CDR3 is CARRIRETQYF. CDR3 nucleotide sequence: TGTGCCCGTAGAATTCGGGAGACCCAGTACTTC. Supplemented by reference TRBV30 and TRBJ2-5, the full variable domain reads SQTIHQWPATLVQPVGSPLSLECTVEGTSNPNLYWYRQAAGRGLQLLFYSVGIGQISSEVPQNLSASRPQDRQFILSSKKLLLSDSGFYLCARRIRETQYFGPGTRLLVL.

In DNA, the CDR3 is TGTGCCAGCCCCCCGGCGGGAGCGGCGTTCTTC. As protein: CASPPAGAAFF. The chain uses TRBV25-1 and TRBJ2-1; 7 nucleotides align to TRBD2. Germline values: CDR1 MGHDK, CDR2 SYGVNS. The V segment lost 8 bases and the J segment 15 bases; nucleotides outside the gene matches: 10. The CDR3 covers 11 residues. The entire variable domain, with the rest obtained from reference TRBV25-1 and TRBJ2-1, is as follows: EADIYQTPRYLVIGTGKKITLECSQTMGHDKMYWYQQDPGMELHLIHYSYGVNSTEKGDLSSESTVSRIRTEHFPLTLESARPSHTSQYLCASPPAGAAFFGPGTRLTVL.

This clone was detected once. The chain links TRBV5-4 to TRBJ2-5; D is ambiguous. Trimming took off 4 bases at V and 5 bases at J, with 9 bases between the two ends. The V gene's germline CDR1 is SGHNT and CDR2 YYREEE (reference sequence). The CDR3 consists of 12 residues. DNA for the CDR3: TGTGCCAGCAGCGTCTATTCGGAGACCCAGTACTTC. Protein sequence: CASSVYSETQYF.